This is a list of T cell receptor beta chains from one sample in a study of identical twins. One entry per CDR3 protein, called by TCRdb with MiXCR from the 5' RACE reads. The sample lists around 490,000 distinct CDR3 sequences, roughly 15% occurring once. The same sample was also studied in work on yellow fever vaccine responses in identical twins.

Sequencing was carried out using CD4+ T cells sorted from blood. These receptors were taken from a woman aged 18-29 years in good health. The CDR3 runs from the conserved cysteine through the conserved F or W. D genes are given only for firm matches. Clone size appears in some rows only: once, few, many, or a class for an expanded clone.

v_call: TRBV20-1; cdr3_length: 13; d_call: -; clone_size: -; j_call: TRBJ1-2; cdr3_nt: TGCAGTGCTAGAGGGGGTGTAACCTATGGCTACACCTTC; cdr3_aa: CSARGGVTYGYTF
v_call: TRBV20-1; cdr3_length: 15; d_call: TRBD2; clone_size: few; j_call: TRBJ2-5; cdr3_nt: TGCAGTGCTCGACTAGCGGGGGCCTTTCAAGAGACCCAGTACTTC; cdr3_aa: CSARLAGAFQETQYF
v_call: TRBV20-1; cdr3_length: 10; d_call: -; clone_size: -; j_call: TRBJ2-1; cdr3_nt: TGCAGTCTAATTTGGAATGAGCAGTTCTTC; cdr3_aa: CSLIWNEQFF
v_call: TRBV6-1; cdr3_length: 14; d_call: TRBD2; clone_size: few; j_call: TRBJ2-1; cdr3_nt: TGTGCCAGCAGTGGGGGCGGGGGGGCGAATGAGCAGTTCTTC; cdr3_aa: CASSGGGGANEQFF
v_call: TRBV5-1; cdr3_length: 13; d_call: -; clone_size: once; j_call: TRBJ2-3; cdr3_nt: TGCGCCAGCAGGAGCGGCTACACAGATACGCAGTATTTT; cdr3_aa: CASRSGYTDTQYF
v_call: TRBV12-3/TRBV12-4; cdr3_length: 15; d_call: -; clone_size: -; j_call: TRBJ2-3; cdr3_nt: TGTGCCAGCAGTTCTCAGGGGCTCCGCACAGATACGCAGTATTTT; cdr3_aa: CASSSQGLRTDTQYF
v_call: TRBV7-9; cdr3_length: 16; d_call: TRBD2; clone_size: few; j_call: TRBJ2-3; cdr3_nt: TGTGCCAGCAGCTTAGCATACGGGGGGGCCGCAGATACGCAGTATTTT; cdr3_aa: CASSLAYGGAADTQYF
v_call: TRBV29-1; cdr3_length: 14; d_call: TRBD1; clone_size: many; j_call: TRBJ2-1; cdr3_nt: TGCAGCGTTGAGGAGGCGACAGGGGGTAATGAGCAGTTCTTC; cdr3_aa: CSVEEATGGNEQFF
v_call: TRBV5-1; cdr3_length: 15; d_call: -; clone_size: few; j_call: TRBJ2-1; cdr3_nt: TGCGCCAGCAGCTTGGCCATGAGCTCCTACAATGAGCAGTTCTTC; cdr3_aa: CASSLAMSSYNEQFF
v_call: TRBV29-1; cdr3_length: 16; d_call: TRBD2; clone_size: -; j_call: TRBJ2-7; cdr3_nt: TGCAGCGCCCGACTAGCGGGAGGCGTGAGCTCCTACGAGCAGTACTTC; cdr3_aa: CSARLAGGVSSYEQYF
v_call: TRBV4-2; cdr3_length: 17; d_call: -; clone_size: many; j_call: TRBJ1-5; cdr3_nt: TGTGCCAGCAGCCACGAGGGGAACACCAACGGTGGTCAGCCCCAGCATTTT; cdr3_aa: CASSHEGNTNGGQPQHF
v_call: TRBV7-9; cdr3_length: 16; d_call: -; clone_size: -; j_call: TRBJ2-5; cdr3_nt: TGTGCCAGCAGCTTCGGGGGCGGAGCGGACGAAGAGACCCAGTACTTC; cdr3_aa: CASSFGGGADEETQYF
v_call: TRBV15; cdr3_length: 16; d_call: TRBD2; clone_size: few; j_call: TRBJ2-3; cdr3_nt: TGTGCCACCAGCAGCCGGGGATCCGGGAGGACAGATACGCAGTATTTT; cdr3_aa: CATSSRGSGRTDTQYF
v_call: TRBV5-1; cdr3_length: 14; d_call: TRBD2; clone_size: few; j_call: TRBJ2-1; cdr3_nt: TGCGCCAGCAACATAGGCGGGGGGTACAATGAGCAGTTCTTC; cdr3_aa: CASNIGGGYNEQFF
v_call: TRBV7-2; cdr3_length: 15; d_call: -; clone_size: -; j_call: TRBJ2-1; cdr3_nt: TGTGCCAGCAGCCTTTCAGGGGACGACTACAATGAGCAGTTCTTC; cdr3_aa: CASSLSGDDYNEQFF
v_call: TRBV11-1; cdr3_length: 14; d_call: -; clone_size: -; j_call: TRBJ2-1; cdr3_nt: TGTGCCAGCAGCTTACTGGGGTCGGGCAATGAGCAGTTCTTC; cdr3_aa: CASSLLGSGNEQFF
v_call: TRBV5-1; cdr3_length: 17; d_call: TRBD2; clone_size: -; j_call: TRBJ2-1; cdr3_nt: TGCGCCAGCAGCTTTGGTCCTGGGACTAGCGGGAGGAATGAGCAGTTCTTC; cdr3_aa: CASSFGPGTSGRNEQFF
v_call: TRBV6-1; cdr3_length: 15; d_call: -; clone_size: -; j_call: TRBJ1-3; cdr3_nt: TGTGCCAGCACCCTCGGGGGGCCCTCTGGAAACACCATATATTTT; cdr3_aa: CASTLGGPSGNTIYF
v_call: TRBV9; cdr3_length: 15; d_call: -; clone_size: -; j_call: TRBJ2-7; cdr3_nt: TGTGCCAGCAGCGTCGGACTGGTCGCATCCTACGAGCAGTACTTC; cdr3_aa: CASSVGLVASYEQYF
v_call: TRBV12-3/TRBV12-4; cdr3_length: 16; d_call: -; clone_size: -; j_call: TRBJ1-6; cdr3_nt: TGTGCCAGCAGTTTATTTCAGGGTCTTCCCAATTCACCCCTCCACTTT; cdr3_aa: CASSLFQGLPNSPLHF
v_call: TRBV20-1; cdr3_length: 16; d_call: -; clone_size: few; j_call: TRBJ1-3; cdr3_nt: TGCAGTGCCCCGGGTCCGGGACGGCTCTCTGGAAACACCATATATTTT; cdr3_aa: CSAPGPGRLSGNTIYF
v_call: TRBV7-9; cdr3_length: 16; d_call: -; clone_size: few; j_call: TRBJ2-7; cdr3_nt: TGTGCCAGCAGCCGCGACTCCCAGTCCCTTGCCCACGAGCAGTACTTC; cdr3_aa: CASSRDSQSLAHEQYF